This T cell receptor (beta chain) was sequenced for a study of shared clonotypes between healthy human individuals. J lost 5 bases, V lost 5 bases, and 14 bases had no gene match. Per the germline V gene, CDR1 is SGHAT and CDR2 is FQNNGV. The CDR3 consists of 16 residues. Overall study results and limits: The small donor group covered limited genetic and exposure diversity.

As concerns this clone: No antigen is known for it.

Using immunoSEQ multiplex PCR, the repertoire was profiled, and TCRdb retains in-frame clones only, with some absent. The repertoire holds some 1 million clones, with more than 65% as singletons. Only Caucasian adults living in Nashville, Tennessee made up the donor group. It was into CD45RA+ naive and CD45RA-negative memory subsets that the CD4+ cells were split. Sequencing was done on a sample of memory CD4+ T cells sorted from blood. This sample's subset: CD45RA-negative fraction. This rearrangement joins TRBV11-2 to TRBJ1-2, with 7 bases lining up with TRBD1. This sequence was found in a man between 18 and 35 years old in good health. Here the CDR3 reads CASSPYQGQILYGYTF. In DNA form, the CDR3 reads TGTGCCAGCAGCCCTTACCAGGGACAGATCTTATATGGCTACACCTTC.